This T cell receptor beta chain was recovered during a study of cytomegalovirus exposure and HLA in healthy donors. Study results and caveats: Clusters of TCRs from the first cohort tended to co-occur in the 130 or so validation repertoires (as a later analysis found). CMV antigen specificity of three CMV-associated chains was confirmed in vitro.

Only in-frame clones appear in the TCRdb table, and some are missing; sequencing was by immunoSEQ multiplex PCR. The data show 55,000 to 65,000 clones, around nine tenths seen once. Donors were drawn from the approximately 110-subject validation cohort, separate from the approximately 640-subject first cohort. As regards this clone: Antigen specificity is unknown.

J was trimmed by 6 bases and V by 0 bases; bases with no gene match: 4. There are 15 residues in the CDR3. The V gene's germline CDR1 is SGHRS and CDR2 YFSETQ. The TCR comes from a man younger than 30 in good health and CMV-seronegative. Sequencing input: PBMCs. J is TRBJ2-1 and V is TRBV5-1; 9 bases match TRBD1. The CDR3 region is CASSLGGQGGNEQFF. DNA of the CDR3: TGCGCCAGCAGCTTGGGGGGACAGGGAGGCAATGAGCAGTTCTTC.